One and the same sample provided the 30 T cell receptor beta chains below, sequenced in a study of cytomegalovirus exposure and HLA in healthy donors. The primer mix had 60 Vbeta and 13 Jbeta primers. Clones were read by immunoSEQ multiplex PCR, and TCRdb kept only the in-frame ones, dropping some. The sample lists some 130,000 clones; about two thirds were seen once. Material: PBMCs. These receptors were taken from a human donor in good health.

The chain links TRBV11-1 to TRBJ2-3; 9 bases are a match to TRBD2. Losses at the gene ends were 2 bases for V and 0 bases for J; bases not matched to a gene: 3. Per germline, CDR1 SGHAT and CDR2 FQDESV (reference sequence). CDR3 length: 16 residues. The CDR3 loop reads CASSLSSGTSTDTQYF. The CDR3 region has the DNA TGTGCCAGCAGCTTATCTAGCGGGACTAGCACAGATACGCAGTATTTT.

This clone was seen only a few times. The same CDR3 is also encoded by other DNA sequences in this sample. This chain joins TRBV7-2 and TRBJ1-2, with 9 bases matching TRBD1. Germline loops: CDR1 SGHTA, CDR2 FQGNSA. The CDR3 runs 14 residues. V trimming: 3 bases; J trimming: 8 bases; junction bases outside the gene matches: 7. In DNA, the CDR3 is TGTGCCAGCAGCTTGAACCGGGACAGGGACGGCTACACCTTC. This gives the protein CASSLNRDRDGYTF.

V usage is TRBV5-1 and J usage is TRBJ2-5, with a tentative D call TRBD2 (6 bases). V lost 0 bases to trimming and J lost 5 bases, with 20 bases between them. The CDR3 extends over 17 amino acids. Germline V gene lookup returns CDR1 SGHRS and CDR2 YFSETQ. This CDR3 is CASSLDPRVLGRETQYF. CDR3 bases: TGCGCCAGCAGCTTGGATCCCCGGGTCTTGGGGAGGGAGACCCAGTACTTC.

The gene calls are TRBV21-1 and TRBJ1-1; the D call of TRBD1 is as the table states it, not checked on the DNA. TRBV21-1 is designated a pseudogene. This CDR3 comprises 12 residues. The CDR3 sequence is CASLSRDREAFF. In nucleotides, the CDR3 is TGTGCCAGCTTGAGCCGGGACAGGGAAGCTTTCTTT.

The chain has TRBV30 and TRBJ2-2; 7 bases agree with TRBD1. Germline V lookup: CDR1 GTSNPN, CDR2 SVGIG (reference sequence). There are 14 residues in the CDR3. Trimming removed 7 bases from V and 4 bases from J; junction bases left unmatched: 9. CDR3 region: CASHRTGFTGELFF. CDR3 DNA sequence: TGTGCCTCCCACCGGACAGGTTTCACCGGGGAGCTGTTTTTT.

V and J are TRBV5-1 and TRBJ1-1; 8 bases agree with TRBD1. The CDR3 sequence is 15 residues long. Per germline, CDR1 SGHRS and CDR2 YFSETQ. Trimming removed 4 bases from V and 3 bases from J; junction bases left unmatched: 8. The CDR3 nucleotides are TGCGCCAGCAGCCTCACCGACAGGGGATACACTGAAGCTTTCTTT. This translates into CASSLTDRGYTEAFF.

The chain couples TRBV7-2 to TRBJ2-5, with a weak D call TRBD2 (6 bases). Germline CDR1 reads SGHTA; CDR2 reads FQGNSA. Trimming pared 3 bases from V and 3 bases from J, leaving 20 bases between. The CDR3 extends over 17 amino acids. The CDR3 spells CASSLGTGNSGKETQYF. The DNA of the CDR3 is TGTGCCAGCAGCTTGGGGACCGGAAATAGCGGAAAAGAGACCCAGTACTTC.

This chain's CDR3 is CASSVARDRGTSGHTF. DNA of the CDR3: TGTGCCAGCAGCGTAGCTAGGGACAGGGGTACCTCGGGCCACACCTTC. The chain carries TRBV9 and TRBJ1-2; TRBD1 matches 10 bases. Germline V gives CDR1 SGDLS, CDR2 YYNGEE. V shed 0 bases, J shed 12 bases, and the junction held 14 bases outside the gene matches. The CDR3 runs 16 residues.

J is TRBJ2-2 and V is TRBV9; 9 positions match TRBD1. The CDR3 loop spans 15 amino acids. From germline, CDR1 is SGDLS and CDR2 YYNGEE. The ends lost 0 bases at V and 5 bases at J; junction bases unmatched: 2. The DNA of the CDR3 is TGTGCCAGCAGCGTAGTGGGACAGGGAACCGGGGAGCTGTTTTTT. As protein: CASSVVGQGTGELFF.

The V and J genes are TRBV4-3 and TRBJ1-5; D is perhaps TRBD1 (5 bases). Per germline, CDR1 LGHNA and CDR2 YSLEER. V gave up 0 bases and J gave up 7 bases, with 13 bases separating them. This CDR3 spans 15 amino acids. The CDR3: CASSQDGGTRQPQHF. The CDR3 bases are TGCGCCAGCAGCCAAGATGGGGGGACTCGGCAGCCCCAGCATTTT.

The chain links TRBV5-1 to TRBJ1-4; unclear D gene. Germline V gene lookup returns CDR1 SGHRS and CDR2 YFSETQ. V was cut by 0 bases and J by 8 bases, with 14 bases left in between. The CDR3 has 15 amino acids. The CDR3 loop reads CASSLVLGRNEKLFF. In DNA form, the CDR3 reads TGCGCCAGCAGCTTGGTACTCGGCAGGAACGAAAAACTGTTTTTT.

The chain combines TRBV29-1 with TRBJ1-1; no definite D call. Trimming took off 1 base at V and 2 bases at J, with 8 bases between the two ends. The CDR3 contains 13 residues. Germline V CDR1 and CDR2: SQVTM, ANQGSEA. The CDR3 DNA is TGCAGCGTTGAAGGCCAGACTAACACTGAAGCTTTCTTT. Amino acid sequence: CSVEGQTNTEAFF.

The V call is TRBV4-2, the J call TRBJ2-7; D gene unclear. This CDR3 contains 14 residues. Trimming shortened V by 4 bases and J by 0 bases, and 10 bases separated the two germline ends. CDR1 and CDR2 (germline): LGHNA, YNFKEQ. The CDR3 loop is CASSPRPSSYEQYF. The CDR3 nucleotides are TGTGCCAGCAGCCCGAGGCCCTCCTCCTACGAGCAGTACTTC.

The chain carries TRBV4-1 and TRBJ2-1; D possibly corresponds to TRBD2 (7 bases). V lost 0 bases and J 8 bases, leaving 14 bases between the germline ends. The CDR3 consists of 15 residues. Germline assignment: CDR1 MGHRA and CDR2 YSYEKL. The CDR3 is CASSQELGGADEQFF. The CDR3, as DNA: TGCGCCAGCAGCCAAGAGTTAGGGGGGGCGGATGAGCAGTTCTTC.

This clone was counted a few times. The rearrangement links TRBV5-4 to TRBJ2-2; 10 bases agree with TRBD2. Trimming removed 4 bases from V and 6 bases from J; junction bases left unmatched: 6. The germline V gene has CDR1 SGHNT and CDR2 YYREEE (reference sequence). The CDR3 is 15 residues long. CDR3 region: CASSHTLAGSGELFF. In DNA form, the CDR3 reads TGTGCCAGCAGCCACACACTAGCGGGATCCGGGGAGCTGTTTTTT. The full variable domain, in which reference TRBV5-4 and TRBJ2-2 provide the parts outside the CDR3, is ETGVTQSPTHLIKTRGQQVTLRCSSQSGHNTVSWYQQALGQGPQFIFQYYREEENGRGNFPPRFSGLQFPNYSSELNVNALELDDSALYLCASSHTLAGSGELFFGEGSRLTVL.

The chain combines TRBV5-1 with TRBJ2-3; D ambiguous. This CDR3 comprises 15 residues. The germline gives CDR1 SGHRS, CDR2 YFSETQ. Between the trimmed V and J ends, which lost 1 base and 0 bases, there was a span of 9 bases. The CDR3 nucleotides read TGCGCCAGCAGCTTGCTGCACAAAAGCACAGATACGCAGTATTTT. As protein: CASSLLHKSTDTQYF.

The sample holds a few counts of this clone. In DNA form, the CDR3 reads TGCGCCAGCAGCGCCTCAGCGGGGGGCCCTGAAGCTTTCTTT. It specifies CASSASAGGPEAFF. This chain connects TRBV5-1 to TRBJ1-1, with D possibly TRBD1 on 6 matching bases. The CDR3 loop spans 14 amino acids. Trimming took 4 bases from V and 6 from J, leaving 16 bases between them. CDR1 and CDR2 (germline): SGHRS, YFSETQ.

The genes are TRBV6-6 and TRBJ2-3; 8 bases match TRBD1. Germline CDR1 is MNHNY and CDR2 is SVGAGI (reference sequence). With 5 bases clipped from V and 3 bases from J, the junction kept 4 bases outside the gene matches. This CDR3 has 14 amino acids. The CDR3 region is CASSPDRATDTQYF. The CDR3 DNA reads TGTGCCAGCAGTCCGGACAGGGCTACAGATACGCAGTATTTT.

The chain uses TRBV4-2 and TRBJ2-7; 9 bases fit TRBD1. Germline assignment: CDR1 LGHNA and CDR2 YNFKEQ. This CDR3 is built from 16 residues. J lost 1 base, V lost 0 bases, and 4 bases had no gene match. CDR3 DNA sequence: TGTGCCAGCAGCCAAGATTCAGGGACAGGGTCCTACGAGCAGTACTTC. This sequence encodes CASSQDSGTGSYEQYF.

The CDR3 bases are TGTGCCAGCAGCTTGGAGGGGGTCTTGTACAATGAGCAGTTCTTC. Its translation: CASSLEGVLYNEQFF. The genes are TRBV5-5 and TRBJ2-1; TRBD1 is a possible D gene (6 bases). In germline, CDR1 is SGHKS, CDR2 YYEKEE (reference sequence). Between the trimmed V and J ends, which lost 0 bases and 4 bases, there was a span of 11 bases. The CDR3 consists of 15 residues. The complete variable domain, with remaining parts taken from reference TRBV5-5 and TRBJ2-1, reads DAGVTQSPTHLIKTRGQQVTLRCSPISGHKSVSWYQQVLGQGPQFIFQYYEKEERGRGNFPDRFSARQFPNYSSELNVNALLLGDSALYLCASSLEGVLYNEQFFGPGTRLTVL.

CDR3 nucleotides: TGTGCCAGCAGTAGCCTGGATCAATCATCCAGGGCCCTTTACGAGCAGTACTTC. Translating it yields CASSSLDQSSRALYEQYF. The chain uses TRBV28 and TRBJ2-7, with a possible D match to TRBD1 (5 bases). V was trimmed by 5 bases and J by 4 bases, leaving 27 bases between them. The CDR3 runs 18 residues. Germline V gives CDR1 MDHEN, CDR2 SYDVKM.

The rearrangement joins TRBV15 to TRBJ2-3, with TRBD2 as a possible D gene (7 bases). Germline loops: CDR1 LNHNV, CDR2 YYDKDF (reference sequence). CDR3 length: 16 residues. Trimming took 0 bases from V and 4 from J, leaving 14 bases between them. DNA of the CDR3: TGTGCCACCAGCAGAGATCCACCGGGGGGCTCAGATACGCAGTATTTT. This translates into CATSRDPPGGSDTQYF.

This chain connects TRBV9 to TRBJ2-3; TRBD2 might be the D (6 bases). The CDR3 has 14 residues. Germline CDR1 SGDLS, CDR2 YYNGEE. V gave up 7 bases and J gave up 0 bases, with 12 bases separating them. The CDR3 DNA is TGTGCCAGCGGGAGGTCCGCTAGCACAGATACGCAGTATTTT. Translating it yields CASGRSASTDTQYF.

The chain combines TRBV29-1 with TRBJ2-1, with a weak D call TRBD1 (5 bases). This CDR3 has 15 residues. Germline-derived CDR1 and CDR2 are SQVTM and ANQGSEA. V was shortened by 6 bases and J by 2 bases, with 17 bases between the two germline ends. For the CDR3, the DNA is TGCAGCGTCCCCAGGGCGCCACAAACCTACAATGAGCAGTTCTTC. Protein product: CSVPRAPQTYNEQFF.

This chain uses TRBV28 with TRBJ1-2, with a possible D match to TRBD1 (5 bases). Germline CDR1 reads MDHEN; CDR2 reads SYDVKM. V lost 6 bases to trimming and J lost 9 bases, with 20 bases between them. The CDR3 has 14 amino acids. CDR3 coding DNA: TGTGCCAGCAGCCCTCGCGGGGGTAACGCGCGCTACACCTTC. Translating gives CASSPRGGNARYTF.

This clone was detected only a few times. This chain uses TRBV7-2 with TRBJ2-7; possibly TRBD1 for D (5 bases). This CDR3 spans 15 amino acids. Per the germline V gene, CDR1 is SGHTA and CDR2 is FQGNSA. With 1 base removed from V and 5 bases from J, the gap between germline ends came to 15 bases. CDR3 in DNA: TGTGCCAGCAGCTTAGAGTCAGGGTATAATCACGAGCAGTACTTC. Translating gives CASSLESGYNHEQYF.

In DNA, the CDR3 is TGTGCCAGTAGTCCAGGACAGGGGGCCGTAAGCTCCTACAATGAGCAGTTCTTC. It specifies CASSPGQGAVSSYNEQFF. The chain has TRBV19 and TRBJ2-1, with TRBD1 matching over 11 bases. With V trimmed by 5 bases and J by 0 bases, 9 bases remained unmatched. CDR3 length: 18 amino acids. CDR1 is LNHDA and CDR2 is SQIVND in the germline V gene (reference sequence).

The chain has TRBV29-1 and TRBJ2-1, with 9 bases identical to TRBD2. CDR3 size: 18 residues. The germline V gene has CDR1 SQVTM and CDR2 ANQGSEA. The V segment lost 6 bases and the J segment 0 bases; nucleotides outside the gene matches: 15. This CDR3 is CSVAGLLAGSSSYNEQFF. In nucleotides, the CDR3 is TGCAGCGTCGCTGGACTCCTAGCGGGGTCCAGCTCCTACAATGAGCAGTTCTTC.

V and J are TRBV27 and TRBJ1-4; D ambiguous. Germline-derived CDR1 and CDR2 are MNHEY and SMNVEV (reference sequence). The CDR3 is made up of 14 amino acids. V lost 5 bases and J 2 bases, leaving 9 bases between the germline ends. CDR3 coding DNA: TGTGCCAGCAGTCCGAGGCAGACTAATGAAAAACTGTTTTTT. The encoded protein is CASSPRQTNEKLFF.

This clone was detected only a few times. The V gene is TRBV27, the J gene TRBJ2-1, with 7 bases aligning to TRBD2. Unmatched junction bases numbered 14, after V lost 6 bases and J lost 0 bases. Germline V gene data show CDR1 as MNHEY and CDR2 as SMNVEV (reference sequence). CDR3 length equals 18 residues. The CDR3 reads CASSPGRAERGSYNEQFF. As DNA, the CDR3 is TGTGCCAGCAGCCCCGGTAGGGCCGAGCGGGGCTCCTACAATGAGCAGTTCTTC.